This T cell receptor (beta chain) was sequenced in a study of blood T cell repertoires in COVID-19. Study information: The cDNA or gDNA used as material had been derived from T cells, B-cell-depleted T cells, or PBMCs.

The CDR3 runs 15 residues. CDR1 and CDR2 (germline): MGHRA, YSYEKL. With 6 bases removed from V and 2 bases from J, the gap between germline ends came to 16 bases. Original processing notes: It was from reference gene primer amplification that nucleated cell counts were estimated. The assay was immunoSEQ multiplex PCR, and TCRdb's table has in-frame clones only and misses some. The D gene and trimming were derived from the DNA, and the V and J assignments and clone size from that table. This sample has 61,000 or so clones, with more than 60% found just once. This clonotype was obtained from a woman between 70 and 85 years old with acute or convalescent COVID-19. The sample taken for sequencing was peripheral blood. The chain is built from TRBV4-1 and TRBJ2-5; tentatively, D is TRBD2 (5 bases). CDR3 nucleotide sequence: TGCGCCAGCAGACCTAGCCCGGTAAGGCAAGAGACCCAGTACTTC. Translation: CASRPSPVRQETQYF.